These T cell receptor beta chains were read from a single sample in a study of T cells after yellow fever vaccination. From the 5' RACE reads, TCRdb called clonotypes with MiXCR, one entry per CDR3 protein. The repertoire has approximately 450,000 distinct CDR3 sequences, 15% to 20% of them found once; the top ten carry roughly a sixth. The material was PBMCs, obtained before the yellow fever booster vaccination. The receptor source for this set is a man between 18 and 29 years old who received the YFV17D yellow fever vaccine. Each CDR3 is given without its conserved first and last residue.

V	J	CDR3
TRBV11-3	TRBJ2-1	ACSRAGGHSYNEQF
TRBV5-1	TRBJ1-1	ASSPSGGGHTEAF
TRBV7-2	TRBJ2-5	ASGFSGLLETQY
TRBV6-1	TRBJ1-5	ASSLSEPQH
TRBV21-1	TRBJ2-7	ASPDGQGAHEQY
TRBV15	TRBJ1-1	ATSSGFGAGLNTEAF
TRBV4-1	TRBJ2-1	ASSLRMWFMDNEQF
TRBV7-9	TRBJ2-7	ASSSGVNEQY
TRBV20-1	TRBJ2-7	SASVFGTGGGEQY
TRBV18	TRBJ1-1	ASSRRGEGNTEAF
TRBV5-1	TRBJ2-2	ASSLDRVITGELF
TRBV20-1	TRBJ2-3	SAAGLAGTDTQY
TRBV6-2/TRBV6-3	TRBJ2-2	ASSRYIGRSNTGELF
TRBV9	TRBJ2-1	ASSVELGSYNEQF
TRBV7-9	TRBJ2-5	ASSPLGQQETQY
TRBV6-5	TRBJ1-1	ASSLGVYTEAF
TRBV4-3	TRBJ1-4	ASSPRDKAEKLF
TRBV5-4	TRBJ1-2	ASSSDSWYGYT
TRBV12-3/TRBV12-4	TRBJ2-5	ASSLSFGAGKQETQY
TRBV2	TRBJ2-3	ASSFVGGRTDTQY
TRBV12-3/TRBV12-4	TRBJ2-7	ASSPPGPPYEQY
TRBV18	TRBJ2-1	ASSPGASSYNERF
TRBV7-2	TRBJ2-2	ASSPRTGTGELF
TRBV4-3	TRBJ1-4	ASSQVSVGTNEKLF
TRBV7-9	TRBJ1-5	ASSPSGARPQH
TRBV5-5	TRBJ1-6	ASSGETNSPLH
TRBV4-1	TRBJ2-2	ASSQAAAGGIGELF
TRBV18	TRBJ1-5	ASSPSGSQPQH
TRBV19	TRBJ1-5	ASRGLRNQPQH
TRBV15	TRBJ2-3	ATSRARLGTHGDTQY
TRBV20-1	TRBJ1-5	SASPGVGNQPQH
TRBV7-7	TRBJ2-2	ASSSWTGKTGELF
TRBV20-1	TRBJ2-2	SASDPNTGELF
TRBV9	TRBJ2-4	ASSVVRDGGGIQY
TRBV28	TRBJ2-2	ASSYDRVGRGELF
TRBV6-1	TRBJ2-1	ASKTHGANEQF
TRBV20-1	TRBJ1-6	SARVWGASSYNSPLH
TRBV20-1	TRBJ1-1	SARDPRAGTEAF
TRBV6-2/TRBV6-3	TRBJ2-1	ASSHTRLDNEQF
TRBV4-3	TRBJ2-1	ASIQERQLSSYNEQF
TRBV12-3/TRBV12-4	TRBJ1-1	ASRTLNTEAF
TRBV7-2	TRBJ2-1	ASSFIAGAYNEQF
TRBV19	TRBJ2-3	ASRTDTSTDTQY
TRBV2	TRBJ2-5	ASSELEGETQY
TRBV12-3/TRBV12-4	TRBJ2-4	ASSSDRNIQY
TRBV29-1	TRBJ1-3	SVGGALGTIY
TRBV12-3/TRBV12-4	TRBJ2-1	ASRPTGAGYNEQF
TRBV6-2/TRBV6-3	TRBJ1-1	ASNTVNTEAF
TRBV6-2/TRBV6-3	TRBJ2-2	ASIFRGVSGELF
TRBV6-5	TRBJ2-4	ASSYSGTWNIQY
TRBV12-5	TRBJ2-7	ASGVRAGGYEQY
TRBV7-3	TRBJ1-2	ASSVTGGRGYT
TRBV7-9	TRBJ2-1	ASSASTGGNEQF
TRBV9	TRBJ2-1	ASGRGGYNEQF